These 20 T cell receptor beta chains were all obtained from the same sample, sequenced in a study of T cells in Graves' hyperthyroidism and ophthalmopathy. Amplification targeted TCR beta CDR3 regions from RNA transcripts. TCR CDR3 underwent first-round RT-PCR with the HTBI primer set. From the multiplex PCR reads, TCRdb called clonotypes with MiXCR, one entry per CDR3 protein. This table has around 420,000 distinct CDR3 sequences, about 13% appearing once. Sequencing was done on a sample of blood. All receptors come from a woman younger than 30 with Graves' hyperthyroidism.

This clonotype came up many times. The V call is TRBV11-3, the J call TRBJ2-1; a weak D match, TRBD2 (6 bases). This CDR3 comprises 17 residues. Between the trimmed V and J ends, which lost 1 base and 0 bases, there was a span of 13 bases. Germline V gives CDR1 SGHNT, CDR2 YENEEA. The CDR3 coding sequence is TGTGCCAGCAGCTTAGGGGGTTTGGGAGGCTCCTACAATGAGCAGTTCTTC. Protein: CASSLGGLGGSYNEQFF. Variable domain in full (rest from reference TRBV11-3 and TRBJ2-1): EAGVVQSPRYKIIEKKQPVAFWCNPISGHNTLYWYLQNLGQGPELLIRYENEEAVDDSQLPKDRFSAERLKGVDSTLKIQPAELGDSAVYLCASSLGGLGGSYNEQFFGPGTRLTVL.

The table lists this clonotype with a few counts. A much bigger clone sits one base away, suggesting this may be a read error. The chain carries TRBV20-1 and TRBJ2-7; D gene uncertain. The CDR3 is 14 amino acids. V lost 4 bases and J 5 bases, leaving 18 bases between the germline ends. Germline values: CDR1 DFQATT, CDR2 SNEGSKA (reference sequence). The CDR3 loop reads CSAIGNRMAHEQYF. Written as DNA, the CDR3 is TGCAGTGCTATTGGGAACCGCATGGCCCACGAGCAGTACTTC.

The rearrangement uses TRBV5-1 and TRBJ2-2, with D unclear. V dropped 5 bases and J dropped 0 bases, with 5 bases sitting between them. Germline V CDR1 and CDR2: SGHRS, YFSETQ. CDR3 length: 13 amino acids. The CDR3 DNA follows: TGCGCCAGCAGAAACGCGAACACCGGGGAGCTGTTTTTT. It encodes CASRNANTGELFF.

There are many counts of this clonotype. The V and J genes are TRBV30 and TRBJ2-1; 7 bases line up with TRBD2. The CDR3 consists of 13 residues. V lost 1 base and J lost 4; bases outside the gene matches: 1. Looked up from germline, CDR1 is GTSNPN and CDR2 is SVGIG (reference sequence). The CDR3 protein is CAWSGTRYNEQFF. CDR3 coding DNA: TGTGCCTGGAGTGGGACTAGGTACAATGAGCAGTTCTTC.

The sample holds a few counts of this clonotype. The J gene is TRBJ1-1, the V gene TRBV27; TRBD1 aligns across 8 bases. Germline CDR1 MNHEY, CDR2 SMNVEV (reference sequence). This CDR3 spans 14 amino acids. V trimming: 5 bases; J trimming: 5 bases; junction bases outside the gene matches: 7. The CDR3 nucleotides read TGTGCCAGCAGTCCACAGGGGGTAAATACTGAAGCTTTCTTT. It encodes CASSPQGVNTEAFF.

The chain carries TRBV7-9 and TRBJ1-1, with 9 nucleotides matching TRBD1. This CDR3 is 15 amino acids long. Per germline, CDR1 SEHNR and CDR2 FQNEAQ (reference sequence). Unmatched junction bases numbered 6, after V lost 2 bases and J lost 5 bases. CDR3 protein: CASSLWDRVGTEAFF. The CDR3 DNA is TGTGCCAGCAGCTTATGGGACAGGGTAGGGACTGAAGCTTTCTTT.

This clonotype was seen many times. The rearrangement uses TRBV30 and TRBJ1-1; D is ambiguous. This CDR3 region has 13 residues. Germline loops: CDR1 GTSNPN, CDR2 SVGIG (reference sequence). CDR3 in amino acids: CGLEEVMNTEAFF. The CDR3 DNA reads as TGTGGCCTGGAGGAGGTCATGAACACTGAAGCTTTCTTT.

The rearrangement joins TRBV5-6 to TRBJ1-2, with D perhaps TRBD1 (5 bases). This CDR3 contains 14 residues. Germline-derived CDR1 and CDR2 are SGHDT and YYEEEE. V was trimmed by 4 bases and J by 4 bases, leaving 14 bases between them. The CDR3 bases are TGTGCCAGCAGCAGGCGGGACTCGGCCTATGGCTACACCTTC. Translated, it gives CASSRRDSAYGYTF.

The sample holds many counts of this clonotype. The chain uses TRBV7-2 and TRBJ2-1, with TRBD1 matching over 11 bases. CDR3 length equals 15 residues. Unmatched junction bases numbered 3, after V lost 4 bases and J lost 4 bases. The germline V gene encodes CDR1 SGHTA and CDR2 FQGNSA. This chain's CDR3 is CASSSGQGAYNEQFF. The DNA of the CDR3 is TGTGCCAGCAGCTCTGGACAGGGGGCTTACAATGAGCAGTTCTTC.

This clonotype was recorded at least ten times. This chain connects TRBV5-1 to TRBJ1-2, with 8 bases that match TRBD1. V was clipped by 2 bases and J by 7 bases; unmatched bases: 7. CDR1 and CDR2 (germline): SGHRS, YFSETQ. CDR3 length: 14 amino acids. In DNA form, the CDR3 reads TGCGCCAGCAGCTTAGGACAGGGTAATCTTGGCTACACCTTC. As protein: CASSLGQGNLGYTF.

The chain employs TRBV11-1 and TRBJ2-2, with 8 nucleotides matching TRBD2. CDR3 length: 17 amino acids. Germline CDR1 is SGHAT and CDR2 is FQDESV (reference sequence). V was pared by 5 bases and J by 6 bases, with 14 bases of the junction left unmatched. CDR3 region: CASSPPSSGITPGELFF. The CDR3 bases are TGTGCCAGCAGCCCACCGAGTAGCGGGATAACCCCCGGGGAGCTGTTTTTT.

This clonotype has at least ten counts. V and J are TRBV28 and TRBJ2-7; a possible D gene is TRBD2 (5 bases). The CDR3 sequence is 14 residues long. In germline, CDR1 is MDHEN, CDR2 SYDVKM. V was cut by 7 bases and J by 6 bases, with 19 bases left in between. CDR3 sequence (DNA): TGTGCCAGCATCGGAGGACGGCTCTGGAGCGAGCAGTACTTC. Amino acids: CASIGGRLWSEQYF.

In its sample, this clonotype was seen many times. The CDR3 is CASKTGDIPDTQYF. The CDR3 DNA sequence: TGTGCCAGCAAGACAGGGGATATCCCAGATACGCAGTATTTT. The chain combines TRBV5-4 with TRBJ2-3; 8 bases map to TRBD1. The germline CDR1 and CDR2 sequences are SGHNT and YYREEE (reference sequence). This CDR3 comprises 14 residues. Trimming at V came to 6 bases and at J to 4 bases, leaving 7 bases not matched to a gene.

The chain links TRBV12-3 or TRBV12-4 to TRBJ1-2, with D possibly matching TRBD1 (6 bases). The CDR3 consists of 20 residues. V lost 5 bases and J lost 0, with 28 bases in between. The CDR3 region is CASSPHHRRTESNANYGYTF. The CDR3 DNA is TGTGCCAGCAGTCCGCATCATAGGAGGACAGAATCGAATGCTAACTATGGCTACACCTTC.

This clonotype has a handful of counts. The chain uses TRBV3-1 and TRBJ1-2; D not resolved. This CDR3 spans 14 amino acids. CDR1 and CDR2 from the germline V gene are LGHDT and YNNKEL (reference sequence). Trimming removed 1 base at V and 3 bases at J, with 9 bases between. The DNA for the CDR3 is TGTGCCAGCAGCCAAGCGAGAGCTGACTATGGCTACACCTTC. Encoded protein: CASSQARADYGYTF.

This clonotype was picked up many times. The chain links TRBV28 to TRBJ2-5; perhaps TRBD1 as D (8 bases). V was shortened by 6 bases and J by 2 bases, with 13 bases between the two germline ends. Germline loops: CDR1 MDHEN, CDR2 SYDVKM. CDR3 length: 14 amino acids. As DNA, the CDR3 is TGTGCCAGCAGAACAGGGGGGGGGCAAGAGACCCAGTACTTC. The encoded protein is CASRTGGGQETQYF.

This clonotype was detected a few times. The gene calls are TRBV6-1 and TRBJ1-4; a possible D gene is TRBD1 (6 bases). Germline CDR1 MNHNS, CDR2 SASEGT. V lost 1 base and J lost 8, with 14 bases in between. CDR3 size: 15 residues. The CDR3 DNA is TGTGCCAGCAGTGAAGGGCAGGGGTCCGGAGAAAAACTGTTTTTT. Protein product: CASSEGQGSGEKLFF.

This clonotype was seen at least ten times. The genes are TRBV6-5 and TRBJ2-1; 8 nucleotides line up with TRBD2. The germline gives CDR1 MNHEY, CDR2 SVGAGI. Losses at the gene ends were 6 bases for V and 8 bases for J; bases not matched to a gene: 9. This CDR3 has 14 residues. The CDR3 loop is CASSEGLEVDEQFF. Here the CDR3 DNA reads TGTGCCAGCAGCGAGGGACTAGAGGTGGATGAGCAGTTCTTC.

This clonotype showed up many times. The chain recombines TRBV2 with TRBJ2-3; TRBD1 matches 8 bases. Germline trimming cut 6 bases from V and 4 bases from J; bases unmatched to any gene: 6. Germline V gene lookup returns CDR1 SNHLY and CDR2 FYNNEI. This CDR3 is 14 amino acids long. The DNA for the CDR3 is TGTGCCAGCAGGGCAGGGGGCGACCCAGATACGCAGTATTTT. The encoded protein is CASRAGGDPDTQYF.

This clonotype occurred a few times. The gene calls are TRBV14 and TRBJ1-1; D gene uncertain. Germline CDR1 and CDR2: SGHDN and FVKESK. Trimming took off 3 bases at V and 7 bases at J, with 12 bases between the two ends. The CDR3 has 13 amino acids. As DNA, the CDR3 is TGTGCCAGCAGCCACAACTCAGCCGGTGAAGCTTTCTTT. As protein: CASSHNSAGEAFF.